These T cell receptor beta chains were read from a single sample in a study of control samples from healthy donors and cancer patients. Clones were read by immunoSEQ multiplex PCR, and TCRdb kept only the in-frame ones, dropping some. The sample yields fewer than 120,000 clones, 85% to 90% seen once. The specimen sequenced was PBMCs. The receptors come from an older woman with lung cancer. Both conserved end residues are part of each CDR3. A D gene is named only where the DNA matches it firmly. Clone size is given for some rows only: seen once, a few or many times, or a class if the clone is expanded.

-,TRBV7-9,TRBJ1-6,TRBD1,TGTGCCAGCAGCCAGGGGACAGATAATTCACCCCTCCACTTT,CASSQGTDNSPLHF
-,TRBV9,TRBJ2-5,TRBD2,TGTGCCAGCAGCGTAGACCTAGCGGGGGTACAAGAGACCCAGTACTTC,CASSVDLAGVQETQYF
-,TRBV19,TRBJ1-1,-,TGTGCCAGTAAGCTTGGGACATCGAACACTGAAGCTTTCTTT,CASKLGTSNTEAFF
-,TRBV11-3,TRBJ1-1,-,TGTGCCAGCAGCTTAGAAACGATCGGGCGAAAGAACACTGAAGCTTTCTTT,CASSLETIGRKNTEAFF
-,TRBV5-1,TRBJ2-2,TRBD2,TGCGCCAGCAGCTTGGAGCTAGCGGCTCTCACCGGGGAGCTGTTTTTT,CASSLELAALTGELFF
few,TRBV3-1/TRBV3-2,TRBJ1-4,-,TGTGCCAGCAGCCAAGGTGGCAGGGGAGCGGCTAATGAAAAACTGTTTTTT,CASSQGGRGAANEKLFF
-,TRBV25-1,TRBJ2-6,-,TGTGCCAGCAGTACCCGGACAACTCCGGGGGCCAACGTCCTGACTTTC,CASSTRTTPGANVLTF
-,TRBV5-6,TRBJ2-7,TRBD1,TGTGCCAGCAGCTTAAGGACAGGGGGCGTGGACGAGCAGTACTTC,CASSLRTGGVDEQYF
-,TRBV6-5,TRBJ2-7,-,TGTGCCAGCAGTTACCCAAGGACAGTCTCCTACGAGCAGTACTTC,CASSYPRTVSYEQYF
-,TRBV7-2,TRBJ2-5,TRBD2,TGTGCCAGCAGCTTAGTGGGCGGGGGGGGGCGCCAAGAGACCCAGTACTTC,CASSLVGGGGRQETQYF
-,TRBV28,TRBJ2-7,-,TGTGCCAGCACCTCTCGGACAGCGACCTACGAGCAGTACTTC,CASTSRTATYEQYF
-,TRBV9,TRBJ2-2,-,TGTGCCAGCAGCGTAGTAGGAGGGTGGAGCGGGGAGCTGTTTTTT,CASSVVGGWSGELFF
-,TRBV28,TRBJ2-2,-,TGTGCCAGCGGGACGTGGGCGAACACCGGGGAGCTGTTTTTT,CASGTWANTGELFF
-,TRBV3-1/TRBV3-2,TRBJ1-1,-,TGTGCCAGCAGCCAACGACCTACGGGGGACACTGAAGCTTTCTTT,CASSQRPTGDTEAFF
-,TRBV6-5,TRBJ2-7,-,TGTGCCAGCAGGGTAGGGATGACCTACGAGCAGTACTTC,CASRVGMTYEQYF
-,TRBV19,TRBJ1-1,-,TGTGCCAGTAGTATGTACCTTACGAACACTGAAGCTTTCTTT,CASSMYLTNTEAFF
-,TRBV5-1,TRBJ2-1,-,TGCGCCAGCAGCGTAGGACAGAACAATGAGCAGTTCTTC,CASSVGQNNEQFF
-,TRBV6-2/TRBV6-3,TRBJ1-6,-,TGTGCCAGCAGTTCCTCGGGGGGCAGAAATTCACCCCTCCACTTT,CASSSSGGRNSPLHF
-,TRBV6-1,TRBJ1-1,-,TGTGCCAGCAGTGATCATCCGGGGGTGACTGAAGCTTTCTTT,CASSDHPGVTEAFF
-,TRBV12-3/TRBV12-4,TRBJ1-2,-,TGTGCCAGCAGTTTGGGAGGGTCGCGGACCTTC,CASSLGGSRTF
-,TRBV2,TRBJ1-5,-,TGTGCCAGCGTCTCGTCCTCTCGGGGCAATCAGCCCCAGCATTTT,CASVSSSRGNQPQHF
once,TRBV7-2,TRBJ1-1,-,TGTGCCAGCAGCTTGGGAGGCCGGAACACTGAAGCTTTCTTT,CASSLGGRNTEAFF
-,TRBV4-1,TRBJ2-3,TRBD2,TGCGCCAGCAGCCTTAACTATTGGGCGGGAGGGGTAGATACGCAGTATTTT,CASSLNYWAGGVDTQYF
-,TRBV9,TRBJ2-3,-,TGTGCCAGCAGCGTAGCCGGCCAGCCGGATACGCAGTATTTT,CASSVAGQPDTQYF
-,TRBV5-4,TRBJ2-1,-,TGTGCCAGCAGCTTGGGGACGTCCCGGCACAATGAGCAGTTCTTC,CASSLGTSRHNEQFF
-,TRBV9,TRBJ2-2,TRBD1,TGTGCCAGCAGCGTAGTGACCGGGACAGGGTTCACCGGGGAGCTGTTTTTT,CASSVVTGTGFTGELFF
-,TRBV11-3,TRBJ2-2,-,TGTGCCAGCAGCTTCATGGGGGCCGGCTCCGGGGAGCTGTTTTTT,CASSFMGAGSGELFF